The clone carrying this T cell receptor beta chain was picked up one time. Method: immunoSEQ multiplex PCR; TCRdb's copy keeps in-frame clones and lacks some. The data hold 45,000 to 70,000 clones, with about 90% observed a single time. The entry originates in a study of T cell changes during pregnancy in multiple sclerosis. Germline-derived CDR1 and CDR2 are SNHLY and FYNNEI. Losses at the gene ends were 6 bases for V and 7 bases for J; bases not matched to a gene: 9. This CDR3 has 15 residues. J is TRBJ1-4 and V is TRBV2, with TRBD1 matching 9 bases. The sequence derives from a female donor with multiple sclerosis, enrolled in a pregnancy study. The input for sequencing was CD4+ T cells from peripheral blood mononuclear cells, taken in the second trimester of pregnancy. DNA for the CDR3: TGTGCCAGCAGGAGCGGACAGGGGTCTACTGAAAAACTGTTTTTT. Its translation: CASRSGQGSTEKLFF.